These T cell receptor beta chains were read from a single sample in a study of T-cell memory formation after mild COVID-19. TCRdb used MiXCR to reprocess the 5' RACE reads, holding one entry per CDR3 protein. The sample comprises around 320,000 distinct CDR3 sequences, around 28% of which are singletons, and approximately 13% rests with the top ten. Sequences were obtained from PBMCs or a T cell subset sorted from them (not recorded which). All receptors derive from an adult woman who had mild COVID-19 (a few samples of this study predate the infection). Cell type and time point are not known. The conserved cysteine and the conserved F or W are not part of the CDR3 here. The D gene is left open where the match is weak.

>TRBV27|.|TRBJ2-7|14
ASSLDDTRSSYEQY
>TRBV30|.|TRBJ1-3|11
AVRQTSGNTIY
>TRBV4-2|.|TRBJ2-7|13
ASSQDPRTTDEQY
>TRBV20-1|TRBD2|TRBJ2-3|14
SARTLTGGRADTQY
>TRBV12-3/TRBV12-4|TRBD1|TRBJ2-1|13
ASRPNRGERNEQF
>TRBV20-1|TRBD1|TRBJ1-1|12
SALQGRVNTEAF
>TRBV29-1|TRBD2|TRBJ2-7|11
SVDIAGVYEQY
>TRBV18|.|TRBJ1-1|12
ASRNIKERSEAF
>TRBV14|.|TRBJ2-7|13
ASSRHRLGTYEQY
>TRBV5-1|.|TRBJ1-6|12
ASTPGGVNSPLH
>TRBV4-1|.|TRBJ1-6|14
ASSHDPGAVNSPLH
>TRBV5-5|.|TRBJ2-5|12
ASSLDVWSETQY
>TRBV7-6|TRBD2|TRBJ2-3|13
ASSQSGGLTDTQY
>TRBV29-1|.|TRBJ2-1|10
SVGRPRGEQF
>TRBV12-3/TRBV12-4|.|TRBJ1-1|12
ASSSQQADTEAF
>TRBV6-1|TRBD2|TRBJ2-3|12
ASLTSGALHTQY
>TRBV2|TRBD2|TRBJ2-1|15
ASSSNGLAGPYNEQF
>TRBV14|.|TRBJ2-7|11
ASSQGRGAEQY
>TRBV7-3|.|TRBJ2-7|14
ASSLKGGSGSGEQY
>TRBV20-1|.|TRBJ2-7|9
SARAGYEQY
>TRBV24-1|.|TRBJ1-2|11
ATSGSSGYGYT
>TRBV7-9|.|TRBJ2-1|10
ASSRLTDEQF
>TRBV20-1|.|TRBJ2-1|12
SAQEAGFNNEQF
>TRBV4-2|.|TRBJ2-3|10
ASSQDTNTQY
>TRBV7-2|.|TRBJ2-1|12
ASSSGPFPNEQF
>TRBV24-1|TRBD1|TRBJ1-3|13
ATSDKGQGWDTIY
>TRBV20-1|TRBD2|TRBJ2-5|14
SAPLDSGGYGETQY
>TRBV7-6|TRBD2|TRBJ2-2|13
ASSTTSGRWGELF
>TRBV20-1|.|TRBJ2-3|10
SASWVQNTQY
>TRBV7-8|.|TRBJ1-5|17
ASSGDLQGREYSNQPQH
>TRBV19|.|TRBJ2-7|11
ASKRRQDYEQY
>TRBV18|.|TRBJ2-1|11
ASSPDSYNEQF
>TRBV5-1|.|TRBJ1-6|13
ASSSSSGGNSPLH
>TRBV12-3/TRBV12-4|.|TRBJ2-7|10
ASSTRTYEQY
>TRBV28|TRBD1|TRBJ1-2|12
ASSVGQGASGYT
>TRBV15|TRBD2|TRBJ2-2|14
ATSRDPGGRTGELF
>TRBV3-1|.|TRBJ2-7|12
ASSQSRQYYEQY
>TRBV14|.|TRBJ2-7|15
ASSPQGRWRDASEQY
>TRBV14|TRBD1|TRBJ2-2|18
ARTRVIQGASGAITGELF
>TRBV15|.|TRBJ1-2|11
ATSREGDRGYT
>TRBV5-1|.|TRBJ2-7|13
ASSLGWTATYEQY
>TRBV7-9|TRBD2|TRBJ2-1|15
ASSLQLAGGLWNEQF
>TRBV18|.|TRBJ2-1|16
ASSSLTSSTSSYNEQF
>TRBV5-1|TRBD1|TRBJ2-7|12
ASSAQGQGNEQY
>TRBV7-8|.|TRBJ2-7|14
ASSLGGSVQPYEQY
>TRBV5-1|TRBD1|TRBJ1-2|13
ASSLDVGTAVGYT
>TRBV20-1|TRBD2|TRBJ2-5|14
SAPGRGTARQETQY
>TRBV27|.|TRBJ2-1|12
ASRTRAQVNEQF
>TRBV5-5|.|TRBJ1-1|13
ASSFHRVMNTEAF